One TCR beta chain is described in this entry. Its antigen is not identified. This sample stems from a study of shared clonotypes between healthy human individuals. Study-wide points: The genetic and exposure-history diversity represented was limited by few donors.

Assay runs were performed at deep level. Under the authors' procedure: Filtering differed since immunoSEQ provided only junctions, with no quality scores. The method was immunoSEQ multiplex PCR; TCRdb's version includes in-frame clones alone and lacks a portion of them. The DNA was the basis for D and trimming; V, J and clone size are from that table. The repertoire holds roughly 2,300,000 clones, with 92% as singletons. This CDR3 contains 17 residues. Germline lookup yields CDR1 SNHLY and CDR2 FYNNEI. V lost 1 base and J 4 bases, leaving 18 bases between the germline ends. The sequenced material came from naive CD4+ T cells from PBMCs. The subset here: CD45RA+ positively selected. This chain links TRBV2 with TRBJ2-3; D is uncertain. The sequence came from a man younger than 30 in good health. Some clones in this sample may be carry-over from other donors' samples. The CDR3 region is CASSEVTWAETSDTQYF. In nucleotides, the CDR3 is TGTGCCAGCAGTGAAGTAACGTGGGCGGAAACGTCAGATACGCAGTATTTT.